Presented here are 26 T cell receptor beta chains from one specimen sequenced in a study of CD8+ T cells in alopecia areata. Noted treatment: oral pan-JAK inhibitor, 5-10 mg twice daily. Sequencing templates came from extracted RNA that was reverse transcribed into cDNA. TCRdb keeps only in-frame clones here, not all; method: immunoSEQ multiplex PCR. Here the sample spans some 190,000 clones, 60% being singletons. Sequencing was performed on CD4+ T cells sorted from blood, taken at week 24, from a patient treated with tofacitinib. These receptors were taken from a human donor with alopecia areata.

To note about this clone: Other nucleotide sequences in the sample specify the same CDR3. The chain is built from TRBV30 and TRBJ1-1; D is unclear. Germline V gene sequence: CDR1 GTSNPN, CDR2 SVGIG (reference sequence). The ends were cut back, 2 bases at V and 1 base at J, with 8 bases in the middle. This CDR3 is built from 13 residues. The CDR3 here is CAWSRQENTEAFF. CDR3 nucleotide sequence: TGTGCCTGGAGTCGACAAGAGAACACTGAAGCTTTCTTT.

V and J are TRBV5-1 and TRBJ2-7; D call uncertain. The CDR3 totals 15 residues. Germline V CDR1 and CDR2: SGHRS, YFSETQ. V lost 1 base and J 2 bases, leaving 13 bases between the germline ends. The CDR3 nucleotides are TGCGCCAGCAGCTTGACGACGGTAGCCCCCTACGAGCAGTACTTC. Its translation is CASSLTTVAPYEQYF.

The chain uses TRBV30 and TRBJ1-1, with 7 bases that match TRBD1. V was pared by 4 bases and J by 8 bases, with 7 bases of the junction left unmatched. Germline V gene data show CDR1 as GTSNPN and CDR2 as SVGIG (reference sequence). This CDR3 is built from 12 residues. This chain's CDR3 is CAWNRGTAEAFF. CDR3 DNA: TGTGCCTGGAATCGCGGGACAGCAGAAGCTTTCTTT.

This clone was seen more than once but under ten times. The chain carries TRBV2 and TRBJ2-3; D is uncertain. Per the germline V gene, CDR1 is SNHLY and CDR2 is FYNNEI. The CDR3 consists of 14 residues. Trimming left V 4 bases short and J 1 base short, with 9 bases between. DNA of the CDR3: TGTGCCAGCAGTGTCCAGCGAGGCACAGATACGCAGTATTTT. Protein sequence: CASSVQRGTDTQYF.

V is TRBV29-1 and J is TRBJ2-5, with 9 bases matching TRBD2. Germline CDR1 and CDR2: SQVTM and ANQGSEA. The junction had 6 bases not matched to a gene; V was cut back by 3 bases and J by 4 bases. The CDR3 totals 14 residues. This CDR3 reads CSVDLAGGRETQYF. The CDR3 DNA reads as TGCAGCGTTGATCTGGCGGGGGGGCGAGAGACCCAGTACTTC.

The CDR3 DNA sequence: TGTGCCAGCAGTTCCGCTGCAGGGAGCGGCTACACCTTC. Encoded protein: CASSSAAGSGYTF. V usage is TRBV6-6 and J usage is TRBJ1-2, with a possible D match to TRBD1 (5 bases). The V gene lost 4 bases and the J gene lost 8 bases, with 14 bases spanning the gap. CDR3 length equals 13 residues. From germline, CDR1 is MNHNY and CDR2 SVGAGI (reference sequence).

This clone was observed a handful of times. The chain has TRBV28 and TRBJ2-1; D gene uncertain. Trimming removed 3 bases at V and 7 bases at J, with 4 bases between. Per the germline V gene, CDR1 is MDHEN and CDR2 is SYDVKM. The CDR3 has 11 amino acids. DNA for the CDR3: TGTGCCAGCAGTTTGGTAAATGAGCAGTTCTTC. Translating it yields CASSLVNEQFF.

This clone appeared once. The V gene is TRBV5-6, the J gene TRBJ1-6; no clear D gene. Germline V gene lookup returns CDR1 SGHDT and CDR2 YYEEEE. The CDR3 is 14 amino acids. V lost 4 bases and J lost 9, with 14 bases in between. The CDR3 reads CASSLDRRSSPLHF. The CDR3 DNA follows: TGTGCCAGCAGCCTGGACCGACGGAGTTCACCCCTCCACTTT.

The rearrangement links TRBV5-6 to TRBJ1-3; D gene ambiguous. The length of the CDR3 is 14 residues. The V and J ends lost 3 bases and 3 bases respectively, with 10 bases between them. Germline V gene data show CDR1 as SGHDT and CDR2 as YYEEEE. The CDR3 DNA follows: TGTGCCAGCAGCTCTTGGGTATTTGGAAACACCATATATTTT. Its translation is CASSSWVFGNTIYF.

The rearrangement uses TRBV30 and TRBJ1-2; a weak D match, TRBD1 (6 bases). This CDR3 has 16 residues. Trimming took off 0 bases at V and 4 bases at J, with 18 bases between the two ends. Germline V gene sequence: CDR1 GTSNPN, CDR2 SVGIG (reference sequence). This CDR3 reads CAWSVPGQQYPYGYTF. CDR3 nucleotides: TGTGCCTGGAGTGTACCCGGACAGCAGTACCCCTATGGCTACACCTTC.

J is TRBJ2-7 and V is TRBV6-5, with 7 bases identical to TRBD1. V trimming: 6 bases; J trimming: 5 bases; junction bases outside the gene matches: 4. The CDR3 totals 12 residues. The germline V gene encodes CDR1 MNHEY and CDR2 SVGAGI. CDR3 coding DNA: TGTGCCAGCAGCCTGACAGGGAACGAGCAGTACTTC. Amino acid sequence: CASSLTGNEQYF.

The table lists this clone with a few counts. V is TRBV28 and J is TRBJ2-5; D unclear. The germline CDR1 and CDR2 sequences are MDHEN and SYDVKM. With 1 base removed from V and 9 bases from J, the gap between germline ends came to 9 bases. CDR3 length: 12 amino acids. This CDR3 is CASSLSGKSQYF. CDR3 coding DNA: TGTGCCAGCAGTTTATCCGGCAAGTCCCAGTACTTC.

The rearrangement joins TRBV2 to TRBJ2-3; D ambiguous. The CDR3 has 14 amino acids. Trimming pared 2 bases from V and 2 bases from J, leaving 8 bases between. The germline gives CDR1 SNHLY, CDR2 FYNNEI. CDR3: CASSENRDTDTQYF. The CDR3 nucleotides read TGTGCCAGCAGTGAAAACAGAGACACAGATACGCAGTATTTT.

Note on this clone: The sample holds other DNA sequences that translate to the same CDR3. The chain recombines TRBV7-2 with TRBJ2-3; TRBD2 matches 7 bases. The junction had 4 bases not matched to a gene; V was cut back by 5 bases and J by 2 bases. The germline gives CDR1 SGHTA, CDR2 FQGNSA. The CDR3 is made up of 14 amino acids. The CDR3 nucleotides read TGTGCCAGCAGCACCGGACTAGTCACAGATACGCAGTATTTT. It is translated as CASSTGLVTDTQYF. Filled out from reference TRBV7-2 and TRBJ2-3, the complete variable domain reads GAGVSQSPSNKVTEKGKDVELRCDPISGHTALYWYRQSLGQGLEFLIYFQGNSAPDKSGLPSDRFSAERTGGSVSTLTIQRTQQEDSAVYLCASSTGLVTDTQYFGPGTRLTVL.

The chain has TRBV29-1 and TRBJ1-1; D is possibly TRBD1 (5 bases). The germline V gene has CDR1 SQVTM and CDR2 ANQGSEA. V gave up 4 bases and J gave up 1 base, with 13 bases separating them. The CDR3 totals 14 residues. CDR3 coding DNA: TGCAGCGTTGTTGTGTCTAGGGGGAACACTGAAGCTTTCTTT. Translating it yields CSVVVSRGNTEAFF.

This chain uses TRBV4-3 with TRBJ2-3, with 9 bases that match TRBD2. In germline, CDR1 is LGHNA, CDR2 YSLEER. CDR3 length: 16 amino acids. V trimming: 2 bases; J trimming: 3 bases; junction bases outside the gene matches: 6. For the CDR3, the DNA is TGCGCCAGCAGCCAAAATCTAGCGGGGAGGACAGATACGCAGTATTTT. Its protein product is CASSQNLAGRTDTQYF.

The CDR3 bases are TGTGCCAGCGAGGGGACTGAAGCTTTCTTT. It encodes CASEGTEAFF. The rearrangement joins TRBV28 to TRBJ1-1; possibly TRBD1 for D (5 bases). The V end was cut by 8 bases, the J end by 5 bases, with 6 bases between. The CDR3 is made up of 10 amino acids. Per the germline V gene, CDR1 is MDHEN and CDR2 is SYDVKM.

This sequence joins TRBV5-4 and TRBJ2-3, with 7 bases matching TRBD2. With V trimmed by 0 bases and J by 3 bases, 7 bases remained unmatched. Germline CDR1 SGHNT, CDR2 YYREEE (reference sequence). CDR3 size: 16 residues. Written as DNA, the CDR3 is TGTGCCAGCAGCTTGGCTTTGGGCGGGGGAACAGATACGCAGTATTTT. Amino acids: CASSLALGGGTDTQYF.

The gene calls are TRBV30 and TRBJ1-1; no reliable D call. The length of the CDR3 is 14 residues. V lost 3 bases to trimming and J lost 1 base, with 12 bases between them. From germline, CDR1 is GTSNPN and CDR2 SVGIG (reference sequence). The CDR3 DNA is TGTGCCTGGAGAAGTGGCAGGAGGAACACTGAAGCTTTCTTT. Its translation is CAWRSGRRNTEAFF. The variable domain in full, completed from reference TRBV30 and TRBJ1-1, reads SQTIHQWPATLVQPVGSPLSLECTVEGTSNPNLYWYRQAAGRGLQLLFYSVGIGQISSEVPQNLSASRPQDRQFILSSKKLLLSDSGFYLCAWRSGRRNTEAFFGQGTRLTVV.

The rearrangement uses TRBV25-1 and TRBJ2-5; 8 positions match TRBD2. J was trimmed by 4 bases and V by 3 bases; bases with no gene match: 10. The CDR3 has 16 amino acids. In germline, CDR1 is MGHDK, CDR2 SYGVNS. The CDR3 coding sequence is TGTGCCAGCAGTGATCGCGGGCGGGGGGATGGAGAGACCCAGTACTTC. Translation gives CASSDRGRGDGETQYF. The full variable domain, completed using reference TRBV25-1 and TRBJ2-5, is EADIYQTPRYLVIGTGKKITLECSQTMGHDKMYWYQQDPGMELHLIHYSYGVNSTEKGDLSSESTVSRIRTEHFPLTLESARPSHTSQYLCASSDRGRGDGETQYFGPGTRLLVL.

This clone has just a few counts. The CDR3: CSVEGLTEAFF. In DNA, the CDR3 is TGCAGCGTTGAGGGCCTTACTGAAGCTTTCTTT. The V and J genes are TRBV29-1 and TRBJ1-1; D unresolved. Germline CDR1 SQVTM, CDR2 ANQGSEA. This CDR3 has 11 residues. The V end was cut by 3 bases, the J end by 5 bases, with 7 bases between.

The chain is built from TRBV30 and TRBJ1-3; no clear D. The CDR3 has 13 amino acids. Germline V gene lookup returns CDR1 GTSNPN and CDR2 SVGIG (reference sequence). Trimming left V 5 bases short and J 3 bases short, with 11 bases between. The chain's CDR3 is CAWDQAVGNTIYF. DNA for the CDR3: TGTGCCTGGGACCAAGCAGTTGGAAACACCATATATTTT.

This rearrangement joins TRBV4-3 to TRBJ2-2, with 8 nucleotides matching TRBD1. CDR3 length: 16 residues. With V trimmed by 1 base and J by 0 bases, 1 base remained unmatched. Germline V CDR1 and CDR2: LGHNA, YSLEER. CDR3 coding DNA: TGCGCCAGCAGCCAAGGGACAGGGACGAACACCGGGGAGCTGTTTTTT. The encoded protein is CASSQGTGTNTGELFF.

In this sample, this clone turned up many times. The same CDR3 is also encoded by other DNA sequences in this sample. The rearrangement links TRBV19 to TRBJ1-5; 8 nucleotides match TRBD1. CDR3 size: 14 residues. J was trimmed by 0 bases and V by 9 bases; bases with no gene match: 4. Germline V CDR1 and CDR2: LNHDA, SQIVND (reference sequence). The CDR3 sequence: CASRQGHSNQPQHF. The CDR3 region has the DNA TGTGCCAGCAGACAGGGGCATAGCAATCAGCCCCAGCATTTT.

V is TRBV5-1 and J is TRBJ2-1; D remains ambiguous. V was pared by 4 bases and J by 10 bases, with 9 bases between. There are 11 residues in the CDR3. CDR1 SGHRS and CDR2 YFSETQ come from the germline V gene. Written as DNA, the CDR3 is TGCGCCAGCAGCAGCGATCTCGAGCAGTTCTTC. This gives the protein CASSSDLEQFF. Filled out from reference TRBV5-1 and TRBJ2-1, the complete variable domain reads KAGVTQTPRYLIKTRGQQVTLSCSPISGHRSVSWYQQTPGQGLQFLFEYFSETQRNKGNFPGRFSGRQFSNSRSEMNVSTLELGDSALYLCASSSDLEQFFGPGTRLTVL.

This clone was detected a few times. The same CDR3 is also encoded by other DNA sequences in this sample. This rearrangement joins TRBV30 to TRBJ1-5; 8 bases fit TRBD1. This CDR3 region has 14 residues. Germline CDR1 reads GTSNPN; CDR2 reads SVGIG (reference sequence). V dropped 0 bases and J dropped 6; count of bases not matched to a gene: 4. The CDR3 spells CAWSVGQGSQPQHF. The CDR3 DNA sequence: TGTGCCTGGAGTGTTGGACAGGGTAGTCAGCCCCAGCATTTT.